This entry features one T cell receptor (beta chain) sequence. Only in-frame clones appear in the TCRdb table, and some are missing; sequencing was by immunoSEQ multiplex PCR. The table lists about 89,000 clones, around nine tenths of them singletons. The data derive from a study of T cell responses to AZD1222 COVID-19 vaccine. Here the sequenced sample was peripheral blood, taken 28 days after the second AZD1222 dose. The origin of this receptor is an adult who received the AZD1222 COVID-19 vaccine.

CDR3 protein: CASSRPGTGGRYRHF. The CDR3 region has the DNA TGTGCCAGCAGCCGTCCCGGGACAGGGGGGCGGTATCGGCATTTT. V usage is TRBV12-1 and J usage is TRBJ1-5; the table's D call TRBD1 went unverified against the DNA. TRBV12-1 is a listed pseudogene. The CDR3 sequence is 15 residues long.